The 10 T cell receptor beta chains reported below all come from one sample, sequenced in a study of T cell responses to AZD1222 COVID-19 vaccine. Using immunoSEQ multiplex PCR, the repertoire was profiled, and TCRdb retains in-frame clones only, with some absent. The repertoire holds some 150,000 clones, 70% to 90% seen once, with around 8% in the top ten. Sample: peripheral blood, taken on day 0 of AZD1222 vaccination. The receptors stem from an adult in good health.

The CDR3 loop is CASSPAGFDPYNSPLHF. CDR3 nucleotide sequence: TGTGCCAGCTCCCCAGCGGGGTTTGATCCCTATAATTCACCCCTCCACTTT. The chain combines TRBV28 with TRBJ1-6, with unresolved D. The CDR3 contains 17 residues. The germline CDR1 and CDR2 sequences are MDHEN and SYDVKM. Trimming stripped 8 bases from V and 2 bases from J, with 19 bases between.

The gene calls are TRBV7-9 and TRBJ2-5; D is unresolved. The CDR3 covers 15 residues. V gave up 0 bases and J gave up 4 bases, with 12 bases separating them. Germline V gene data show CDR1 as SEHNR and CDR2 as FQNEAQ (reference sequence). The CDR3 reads CASSLAGPRGETQYF. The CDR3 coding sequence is TGTGCCAGCAGCTTAGCAGGGCCCCGAGGAGAGACCCAGTACTTC. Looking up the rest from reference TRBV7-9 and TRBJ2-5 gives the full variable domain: DTGVSQNPRHKITKRGQNVTFRCDPISEHNRLYWYRQTLGQGPEFLTYFQNEAQLEKSRLLSDRFSAERPKGSFSTLEIQRTEQGDSAMYLCASSLAGPRGETQYFGPGTRLLVL.

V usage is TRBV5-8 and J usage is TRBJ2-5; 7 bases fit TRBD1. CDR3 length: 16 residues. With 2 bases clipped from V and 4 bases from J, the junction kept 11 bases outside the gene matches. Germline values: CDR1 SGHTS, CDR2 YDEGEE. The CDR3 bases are TGTGCCAGCAGCTTTCGGTGGGACAGAATCGGAGAGACCCAGTACTTC. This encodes CASSFRWDRIGETQYF. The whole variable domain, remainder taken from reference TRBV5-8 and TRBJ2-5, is EAGVTQSPTHLIKTRGQQATLRCSPISGHTSVYWYQQALGLGLQFLLWYDEGEERNRGNFPPRFSGRQFPNYSSELNVNALELEDSALYLCASSFRWDRIGETQYFGPGTRLLVL.

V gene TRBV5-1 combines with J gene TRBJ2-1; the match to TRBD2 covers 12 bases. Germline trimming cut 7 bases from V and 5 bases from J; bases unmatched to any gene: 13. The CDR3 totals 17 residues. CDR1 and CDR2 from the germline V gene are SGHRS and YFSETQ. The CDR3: CASDPLAGGPRNNEQFF. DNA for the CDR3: TGCGCCAGCGACCCTCTAGCGGGGGGGCCCAGAAACAATGAGCAGTTCTTC.

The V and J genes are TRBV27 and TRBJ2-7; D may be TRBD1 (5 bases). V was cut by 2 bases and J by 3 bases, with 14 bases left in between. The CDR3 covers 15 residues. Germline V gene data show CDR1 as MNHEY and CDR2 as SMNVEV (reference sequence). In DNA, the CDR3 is TGTGCCAGCAGTTTAAAAGTTAACAGGATCTACGAGCAGTACTTC. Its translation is CASSLKVNRIYEQYF.

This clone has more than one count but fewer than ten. CDR3 loop: CASSRTAYGYTF. The CDR3 DNA reads TGTGCCAGCAGCCGTACGGCCTATGGCTACACCTTC. This chain connects TRBV7-9 to TRBJ1-2; D is uncertain. The CDR3 is made up of 12 amino acids. Germline loops: CDR1 SEHNR, CDR2 FQNEAQ (reference sequence). V lost 5 bases and J 4 bases, leaving 8 bases between the germline ends. The entire variable domain, with the rest obtained from reference TRBV7-9 and TRBJ1-2, is as follows: DTGVSQNPRHKITKRGQNVTFRCDPISEHNRLYWYRQTLGQGPEFLTYFQNEAQLEKSRLLSDRFSAERPKGSFSTLEIQRTEQGDSAMYLCASSRTAYGYTFGSGTRLTVV.

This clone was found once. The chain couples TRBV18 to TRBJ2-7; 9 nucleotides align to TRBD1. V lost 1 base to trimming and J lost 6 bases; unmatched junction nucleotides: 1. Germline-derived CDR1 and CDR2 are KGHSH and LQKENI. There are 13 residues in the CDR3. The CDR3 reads CASSPRTGAEQYF. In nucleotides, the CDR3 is TGTGCCAGCTCACCACGGACAGGGGCCGAGCAGTACTTC.

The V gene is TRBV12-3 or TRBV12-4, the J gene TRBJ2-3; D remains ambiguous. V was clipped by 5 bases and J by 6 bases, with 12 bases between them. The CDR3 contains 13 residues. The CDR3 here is CASSGPTGDTQYF. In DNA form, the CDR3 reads TGTGCCAGCAGTGGACCAACCGGCGATACGCAGTATTTT.

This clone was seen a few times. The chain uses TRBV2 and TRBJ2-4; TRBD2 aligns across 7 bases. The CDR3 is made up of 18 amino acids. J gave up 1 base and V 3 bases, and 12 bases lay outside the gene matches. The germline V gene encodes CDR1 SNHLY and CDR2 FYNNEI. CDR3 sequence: CASSDPRGGEWAKNIQYF. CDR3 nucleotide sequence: TGTGCCAGCAGTGATCCAAGGGGAGGGGAATGGGCCAAAAACATTCAGTACTTC.

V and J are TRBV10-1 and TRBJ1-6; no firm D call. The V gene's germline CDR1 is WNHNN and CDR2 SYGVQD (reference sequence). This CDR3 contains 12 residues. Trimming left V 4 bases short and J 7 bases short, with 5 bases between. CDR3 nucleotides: TGCGCCAGCAGTGCAGGAAATTCACCCCTCCACTTT. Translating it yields CASSAGNSPLHF.